The 6 T cell receptor beta chains reported below all come from one sample, sequenced in a study of cytomegalovirus exposure and HLA in healthy donors. Assay: immunoSEQ multiplex PCR; the TCRdb copy retains only in-frame clones and omits some. The table shows about 73,000 clones, with around 94% occurring only once. The sequencing sample was made of PBMCs. The receptors were gathered from a young woman in good health and CMV-seropositive.

The chain couples TRBV28 to TRBJ1-4; 9 bases are a match to TRBD1. Germline CDR1 is MDHEN and CDR2 is SYDVKM. The trim removed 6 bases at V and 8 bases at J, leaving 19 bases unmatched. This CDR3 has 18 residues. CDR3 sequence: CASSSTGGRGSYTEKLFF. CDR3 DNA: TGTGCCAGCAGCTCAACAGGGGGCAGGGGTTCGTACACGGAAAAACTGTTTTTT.

CDR3 sequence: CASSLDWASYGYTF. The CDR3, as DNA: TGTGCCAGCAGCTTAGATTGGGCCTCCTATGGCTACACCTTC. The rearrangement links TRBV7-9 to TRBJ1-2; no clear D. CDR1 and CDR2 (germline): SEHNR, FQNEAQ (reference sequence). Trimming removed 1 base at V and 4 bases at J, with 10 bases between. This CDR3 comprises 14 residues.

This chain connects TRBV19 to TRBJ2-1; perhaps TRBD2 as D (5 bases). This CDR3 is 15 amino acids long. V was clipped by 1 base and J by 0 bases, with 7 bases between them. Germline assignment: CDR1 LNHDA and CDR2 SQIVND (reference sequence). The CDR3 region is CASSIVRGSYNEQFF. The CDR3 bases are TGTGCCAGTAGTATAGTTCGGGGCTCCTACAATGAGCAGTTCTTC.

The rearrangement links TRBV13 to TRBJ2-7; 8 bases are shared with TRBD1. Unmatched junction bases numbered 8, after V lost 2 bases and J lost 5 bases. The CDR3 runs to 15 residues. Germline V gene sequence: CDR1 PRHDT, CDR2 FYEKMQ (reference sequence). In nucleotides, the CDR3 is TGTGCCAGCAGCTTATACCCGGACAGGGCCCACGAGCAGTACTTC. Translated: CASSLYPDRAHEQYF.

This chain joins TRBV14 and TRBJ1-1, with TRBD1 as a possible D gene (5 bases). In germline, CDR1 is SGHDN, CDR2 FVKESK. The CDR3 loop spans 13 amino acids. Trimming pared 6 bases from V and 2 bases from J, leaving 10 bases between. The CDR3 sequence is CASRDTINTEAFF. CDR3 nucleotides: TGTGCCAGCAGGGACACAATAAACACTGAAGCTTTCTTT.

This sequence joins TRBV15 and TRBJ1-6, with D possibly TRBD1 on 5 matching bases. CDR1 LNHNV and CDR2 YYDKDF come from the germline V gene (reference sequence). The V gene lost 6 bases and the J gene lost 5 bases, with 14 bases spanning the gap. The CDR3 extends over 15 amino acids. This CDR3 is CATRLKTADNSPLHF. The CDR3 nucleotides are TGTGCCACCAGGCTGAAGACAGCAGATAATTCACCCCTCCACTTT.